The rows below give T cell receptor beta chains drawn from one sample of a study of blood T cell repertoires in COVID-19. Here immunoSEQ multiplex PCR was the method, and the copy in TCRdb shows in-frame clones only, minus some. The data show fewer than 60,000 clones, 84% seen once. The source material was peripheral blood. These receptors were taken from a man aged 60 to 69 with acute or convalescent COVID-19. The CDR3 runs from the conserved cysteine through the conserved F or W. D genes are given only for firm matches. For some rows the clone size is stated as once, few or many, or as a class when expanded; others skip it.

D gene,clone size,J gene,V gene,CDR3 protein,CDR3 DNA
NA,NA,TRBJ1-2,TRBV19,CASSIDRPNYGYTF,TGTGCCAGTAGTATCGACAGACCTAACTATGGCTACACCTTC
NA,NA,TRBJ1-1,TRBV5-4,CASSLAGGLEAFF,TGTGCCAGCAGCTTGGCCGGGGGGCTTGAAGCTTTCTTT
NA,NA,TRBJ1-2,TRBV2,CASSEGGQRFYGYTF,TGTGCCAGCAGTGAAGGAGGACAGAGATTCTATGGCTACACCTTC
NA,once,TRBJ1-2,TRBV7-9,CASSLQVIHVGNDGYTF,TGTGCCAGCAGCTTACAGGTTATACATGTGGGTAATGATGGCTACACCTTC
TRBD1,NA,TRBJ1-4,TRBV27,CASSIRTGSATNEKLFF,TGTGCCAGCAGTATAAGGACAGGGTCTGCAACTAATGAAAAACTGTTTTTT
NA,NA,TRBJ2-3,TRBV7-2,CASSLGQTTDTQYF,TGTGCCAGCAGCCTGGGACAAACCACAGATACGCAGTATTTT
TRBD1,NA,TRBJ1-2,TRBV24-1,CATSEDTGGYGYTF,TGTGCCACCAGTGAGGATACAGGGGGCTATGGCTACACCTTC
TRBD1,NA,TRBJ2-7,TRBV3-1/TRBV3-2,CASSPGQGYEQYF,TGTGCCAGCAGCCCTGGACAGGGCTACGAGCAGTACTTC
TRBD1,NA,TRBJ2-7,TRBV9,CASSPGDRGPDEQYF,TGTGCCAGCAGCCCTGGGGACAGGGGGCCCGACGAGCAGTACTTC
TRBD2,NA,TRBJ2-1,TRBV5-4,CASSGTRNEQFF,TGTGCCAGCAGCGGGACTAGAAACGAGCAGTTCTTC
NA,once,TRBJ1-2,TRBV19,CASSIFHGAYGYTF,TGTGCCAGTAGTATCTTTCACGGAGCTTATGGCTACACCTTC
NA,NA,TRBJ2-3,TRBV25-1,CASSEGAGVTTDTQYF,TGTGCCAGCAGTGAAGGGGCTGGGGTCACCACAGATACGCAGTATTTT
NA,NA,TRBJ2-3,TRBV3-1/TRBV3-2,CASSQGFRLQVSTDTQYF,TGTGCCAGCAGCCAAGGGTTTCGGTTACAGGTTAGCACAGATACGCAGTATTTT
TRBD1,NA,TRBJ1-2,TRBV12-3/TRBV12-4,CASSSGTGGWTF,TGTGCCAGCAGCTCCGGGACAGGGGGTTGGACCTTC